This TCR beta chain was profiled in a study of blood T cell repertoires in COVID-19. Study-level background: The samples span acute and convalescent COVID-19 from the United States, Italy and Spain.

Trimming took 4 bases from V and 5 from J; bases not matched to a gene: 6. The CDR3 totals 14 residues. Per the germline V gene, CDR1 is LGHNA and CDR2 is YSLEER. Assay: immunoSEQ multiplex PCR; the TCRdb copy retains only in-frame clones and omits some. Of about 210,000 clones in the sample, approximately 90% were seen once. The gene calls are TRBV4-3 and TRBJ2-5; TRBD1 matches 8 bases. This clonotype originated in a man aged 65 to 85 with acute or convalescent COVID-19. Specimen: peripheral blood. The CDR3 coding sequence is TGCGCCAGCAGCCGCCGGACAGGGCGTGAGACCCAGTACTTC. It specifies CASSRRTGRETQYF.